This T cell receptor beta chain is drawn from a study of a mutant IDH1 vaccine in newly diagnosed glioma. Study-level background: Investigators started vaccination 4-6 weeks after radiotherapy alone, or with temozolomide cycles.

The time point is: week 47, end of study. Doses comprised 300 ug of mutant IDH1 20-mer peptide each, plus topical imiquimod. Every donor had a new WHO grade 3 or 4 astrocytoma that was IDH1-mutant, with loss of nuclear ATRX. Germline lookup yields CDR1 SNHLY and CDR2 FYNNEI. Trimming took off 1 base at V and 3 bases at J, with 4 bases between the two ends. The CDR3 is 14 amino acids. This clone was seen only a few times. Its antigen is not identified. The data were produced by immunoSEQ multiplex PCR, yet TCRdb's version contains in-frame clones alone and is incomplete. The profile shows tens of thousands of clones, about 65% of them singletons.

The sample consisted of peripheral blood mononuclear cells (PBMCs), taken from a glioma patient whose treatment included an IDH1 peptide vaccine. The rearrangement joins TRBV2 to TRBJ2-6; D ambiguous. The sequence derives from a man between 35 and 55 years old with glioma. Some clones in this sample may be carry-over from other donors' samples. The CDR3 DNA sequence: TGTGCCAGCAGTGAAGGGTATGGGGCCAACGTCCTGACTTTC. This translates into CASSEGYGANVLTF.